The source of this T cell receptor beta chain is a study of shared clonotypes between healthy human individuals. About the study: The study used three CD4 naive, three CD4 memory, two CD8 naive and one CD8 memory plate per donor. Study results and caveats: Inspection by rarefaction showed sorted-subset sequencing to be incomplete despite large depth.

The naive CD8 fraction comprised CD45RO-negative cells positively selected for CCR7 and excluded terminally differentiated effector memory CD45RA+ cells. For this clone: The target antigen is unknown.

Sorted-subset replicate PCRs used around 0.2 ug DNA, some 31,000 T cell genomes. Method: immunoSEQ multiplex PCR; TCRdb's copy keeps in-frame clones and lacks some. The sample contains about 2.1 million clones, 93% of which appear only once. The CDR3 has 16 amino acids. V dropped 3 bases and J dropped 5 bases, with 18 bases sitting between them. Per germline, CDR1 SNHLY and CDR2 FYNNEI. Specimen: naive CD8+ T cells from PBMCs. V and J are TRBV2 and TRBJ2-3; D is ambiguous. The receptor's source is a man younger than 30 in good health. Some clones in this sample may be carry-over from other donors' samples. The CDR3 region has the DNA TGTGCCAGCAGTGAGAATGTGGGCCAGATGGTAGATACGCAGTATTTT. Its protein is CASSENVGQMVDTQYF.